This passage covers 24 T cell receptor beta chains from one sample sequenced in a study of a mutant IDH1 vaccine in newly diagnosed glioma. Specified time point: week 35, safety follow-up. What each vaccine dose contained was 300 ug of mutant IDH1 20-mer peptide, accompanied by topical imiquimod. The antigens of these receptors remain unknown. Generated by immunoSEQ multiplex PCR, the TCRdb table keeps only in-frame clones and is missing some. The table includes tens of thousands of clones, around 80% detected once. The sample was PBMCs, taken from a glioma patient whose treatment included an IDH1 peptide vaccine. All receptors come from a man in his forties with glioma. Some clones in this sample may be carry-over from other donors' samples.

The rearrangement links TRBV4-1 to TRBJ1-2, with no clear D. The V and J ends lost 1 base and 4 bases respectively, with 10 bases between them. There are 14 residues in the CDR3. Germline V lookup: CDR1 MGHRA, CDR2 YSYEKL. The CDR3 DNA sequence: TGCGCCAGCAGCCAAGGGCCGGCGTTCTATGGCTACACCTTC. Protein sequence: CASSQGPAFYGYTF.

The J gene is TRBJ1-5, the V gene TRBV7-2, with unresolved D. The germline V and J ends were trimmed by 0 bases and 3 bases, with 15 bases remaining between them. CDR1 SGHTA and CDR2 FQGNSA come from the germline V gene. This CDR3 has 17 amino acids. The CDR3 spells CASSLAARGFPNQPQHF. CDR3 in DNA: TGTGCCAGCAGCTTAGCGGCTAGAGGGTTCCCCAATCAGCCCCAGCATTTT.

This clone is medium-sized (0.01 to 0.1%) in the sample. The J gene is TRBJ1-1, the V gene TRBV7-2; D perhaps matches TRBD1 (5 bases). Germline V gene sequence: CDR1 SGHTA, CDR2 FQGNSA. V lost 2 bases, J lost 1 base, and 14 bases lay in between. The CDR3 runs to 16 residues. Written as DNA, the CDR3 is TGTGCCAGCAGCTTAAGGTTTGTCAGGGAGAACACTGAAGCTTTCTTT. This translates into CASSLRFVRENTEAFF. The variable domain in full, with the rest retrieved from reference TRBV7-2 and TRBJ1-1, is GAGVSQSPSNKVTEKGKDVELRCDPISGHTALYWYRQSLGQGLEFLIYFQGNSAPDKSGLPSDRFSAERTGGSVSTLTIQRTQQEDSAVYLCASSLRFVRENTEAFFGQGTRLTVV.

The chain links TRBV28 to TRBJ2-6, with 7 nucleotides matching TRBD1. Per germline, CDR1 MDHEN and CDR2 SYDVKM. The junction had 11 bases not matched to a gene; V was cut back by 6 bases and J by 0 bases. The CDR3 has 18 amino acids. This CDR3 is CASSSIQGVRSGANVLTF. The CDR3 nucleotides read TGTGCCAGCAGCTCCATCCAGGGGGTACGCTCTGGGGCCAACGTCCTGACTTTC.

V is TRBV5-1 and J is TRBJ1-6; no reliable D call. Germline lookup yields CDR1 SGHRS and CDR2 YFSETQ. V lost 0 bases, J lost 7 bases, and 17 bases lay in between. This CDR3 has 17 residues. The CDR3 spells CASSLVLNRDPNSPLHF. Here the CDR3 DNA reads TGCGCCAGCAGCTTGGTCTTAAACAGAGACCCCAATTCACCCCTCCACTTT.

J is TRBJ2-5 and V is TRBV7-8; unclear D gene. Per the germline V gene, CDR1 is SGHVS and CDR2 is FQNEAQ. The CDR3 has 14 amino acids. With 4 bases removed from V and 4 bases from J, the gap between germline ends came to 13 bases. In DNA form, the CDR3 reads TGTGCCAGCAGCTCTCAAAGGGTCCTAGAGACCCAGTACTTC. This translates into CASSSQRVLETQYF.

The CDR3 here is CAWTDRGLYEQYF. DNA for the CDR3: TGTGCCTGGACGGACAGGGGGTTGTACGAGCAGTACTTC. V is TRBV30 and J is TRBJ2-5, with 10 bases matching TRBD1. The J call is doubtful: the DNA matches TRBJ2-7 better. This CDR3 region has 13 residues. The germline gives CDR1 GTSNPN, CDR2 SVGIG (reference sequence).

Comments on this clone: The conserved phenylalanine or tryptophan normally closing the CDR3 is absent here, so this likely arose from a read error. This rearrangement joins TRBV7-2 to TRBJ1-2, with 8 nucleotides matching TRBD1. V dropped 0 bases and J dropped 8; count of bases not matched to a gene: 2. The germline V gene has CDR1 SGHTA and CDR2 FQGNSA. CDR3 size: 13 residues. CDR3 region: CASSLARGLGYTL. CDR3 bases: TGTGCCAGCAGCTTAGCCAGGGGGCTCGGCTACACCTTA.

This sequence joins TRBV2 and TRBJ2-4; D is undetermined. This CDR3 is 17 amino acids long. The V end was cut by 2 bases, the J end by 0 bases, with 14 bases between. Germline CDR1 reads SNHLY; CDR2 reads FYNNEI. The CDR3 sequence: CASSEPERVLAKNIQYF. Here the CDR3 DNA reads TGTGCCAGCAGTGAACCTGAGAGAGTTTTAGCCAAAAACATTCAGTACTTC.

The rearrangement uses TRBV10-3 and TRBJ2-5; TRBD1 aligns across 7 bases. Trimming removed 6 bases from V and 2 bases from J; junction bases left unmatched: 3. The germline gives CDR1 ENHRY, CDR2 SYGVKD. This CDR3 contains 13 residues. CDR3: CAISRQGQETQYF. CDR3 DNA: TGTGCCATCAGCCGACAGGGACAAGAGACCCAGTACTTC.

On this clone: At one of its ends the junction is not consistent with the germline gene, which may arise from a read error. The rearrangement uses TRBV2 and TRBJ1-5, with 9 positions matching TRBD1. This CDR3 has 14 residues. Germline assignment: CDR1 SNHLY and CDR2 FYNNEI. The CDR3 bases are TGTGCCAGCCACAGGGGGCTTAGCGATCAGCCCCAGCATTTT. This gives the protein CASHRGLSDQPQHF.

This rearrangement joins TRBV9 to TRBJ2-2; 8 positions agree with TRBD1. This CDR3 is 15 amino acids long. Unmatched junction bases numbered 5, after V lost 3 bases and J lost 4 bases. In germline, CDR1 is SGDLS, CDR2 YYNGEE. The DNA for the CDR3 is TGTGCCAGCAGCGCCTCACAGGGGGTCACCGGGGAGCTGTTTTTT. Amino acids: CASSASQGVTGELFF. Together with reference TRBV9 and TRBJ2-2, the CDR3 gives the full variable domain: DSGVTQTPKHLITATGQRVTLRCSPRSGDLSVYWYQQSLDQGLQFLIQYYNGEERAKGNILERFSAQQFPDLHSELNLSSLELGDSALYFCASSASQGVTGELFFGEGSRLTVL.

The chain has TRBV10-2 and TRBJ1-5, with D unclear. The CDR3 totals 13 residues. Germline lookup yields CDR1 WSHSY and CDR2 SAAADI. Trimming took off 4 bases at V and 3 bases at J, with 7 bases between the two ends. This chain's CDR3 is CASSGGYNQPQHF. CDR3 DNA: TGCGCCAGCAGTGGGGGATACAATCAGCCCCAGCATTTT.

The chain carries TRBV5-4 and TRBJ2-5, with TRBD2 identical over 9 bases. Germline trimming cut 0 bases from V and 5 bases from J; bases unmatched to any gene: 5. The CDR3 has 15 residues. Germline CDR1 SGHNT, CDR2 YYREEE (reference sequence). The CDR3 here is CASSLEAGGQETQYF. The CDR3 DNA is TGTGCCAGCAGCTTGGAAGCGGGGGGCCAGGAGACCCAGTACTTC.

This clone has just a few counts. Here the CDR3 reads CATSRAQGGEWAYGYTF. CDR3 nucleotide sequence: TGTGCCACCAGCAGAGCTCAAGGGGGGGAGTGGGCCTATGGCTACACCTTC. The rearrangement uses TRBV15 and TRBJ1-2, with a weak D call TRBD1 (6 bases). Trimming cost V 1 base and J 4 bases, with 19 bases left between them. CDR3 length: 17 amino acids. Germline values: CDR1 LNHNV, CDR2 YYDKDF (reference sequence).

This clone has a single count. This chain connects TRBV5-4 to TRBJ2-3, with D possibly TRBD2 on 6 matching bases. The V gene's germline CDR1 is SGHNT and CDR2 YYREEE (reference sequence). The CDR3 length is 17 residues. The ends were cut back, 1 base at V and 3 bases at J, with 18 bases in the middle. The CDR3 bases are TGTGCCAGCAGCTTGTTAGGAGCGGGCTGGGGGACAGATACGCAGTATTTT. Its protein product is CASSLLGAGWGTDTQYF.

The genes are TRBV30 and TRBJ2-3; D call uncertain. V lost 0 bases and J lost 7, with 5 bases in between. CDR1 is GTSNPN and CDR2 is SVGIG in the germline V gene (reference sequence). CDR3 length equals 11 residues. CDR3 amino acids: CAWSVQYTQYF. As DNA, the CDR3 is TGTGCCTGGAGTGTACAGTATACGCAGTATTTT.

The J gene is TRBJ1-6, the V gene TRBV5-4, with D possibly being TRBD1 (5 bases). This CDR3 spans 15 amino acids. V was cut by 2 bases and J by 3 bases, with 9 bases left in between. CDR1 is SGHNT and CDR2 is YYREEE in the germline V gene (reference sequence). The CDR3 region has the DNA TGTGCCAGCAGCTTCGACAGCCTCTATAATTCACCCCTCCACTTT. It encodes CASSFDSLYNSPLHF.

The rearrangement uses TRBV9 and TRBJ1-3; TRBD1 is a possible D gene (5 bases). Trimming removed 2 bases at V and 2 bases at J, with 17 bases between. CDR1 and CDR2 from the germline V gene are SGDLS and YYNGEE. The CDR3 consists of 17 residues. The CDR3 sequence is CASSVGVRDETGNTIYF. The CDR3 nucleotides are TGTGCCAGCAGCGTGGGTGTCCGGGACGAAACTGGAAACACCATATATTTT.

The CDR3 sequence: CASSFSASYEQYF. CDR3 DNA: TGTGCCAGCAGCTTTTCTGCTTCCTACGAGCAGTACTTC. The chain employs TRBV5-6 and TRBJ2-7; D gene ambiguous. Germline-derived CDR1 and CDR2 are SGHDT and YYEEEE. Trimming took 2 bases from V and 1 from J, leaving 7 bases between them. The CDR3 spans 13 residues.

This chain links TRBV5-1 with TRBJ2-1; weak D call: TRBD2 (6 bases). Trimming took off 5 bases at V and 6 bases at J, with 12 bases between the two ends. CDR3 length equals 13 residues. Germline CDR1 reads SGHRS; CDR2 reads YFSETQ. CDR3 DNA: TGCGCCAGCAGGGAGGGCTCGGGCAATGAGCAGTTCTTC. The encoded protein is CASREGSGNEQFF.

This clone is a singleton in its sample. The chain has TRBV4-2 and TRBJ2-6, with TRBD1 as a possible D gene (6 bases). Looked up from germline, CDR1 is LGHNA and CDR2 is YNFKEQ. The length of the CDR3 is 15 residues. Trimming removed 4 bases from V and 3 bases from J, with 10 bases in between. CDR3 coding DNA: TGTGCCAGCAGCCCACAGGGTGATGGGGCCAACGTCCTGACTTTC. Protein product: CASSPQGDGANVLTF.

This sequence joins TRBV18 and TRBJ1-2; no definite D call. This CDR3 spans 11 amino acids. CDR1 KGHSH and CDR2 LQKENI come from the germline V gene. The V gene lost 6 bases and the J gene lost 5 bases, with 7 bases spanning the gap. The CDR3 region has the DNA TGTGCCAGCTCTCTTGAATATGGCTACACCTTC. Its protein is CASSLEYGYTF.

This clone was counted a single time. This rearrangement joins TRBV7-2 to TRBJ1-6; no clear D. The CDR3 sequence is 13 residues long. CDR1 SGHTA and CDR2 FQGNSA come from the germline V gene. Trimming left V 5 bases short and J 6 bases short, with 8 bases between. The CDR3 coding sequence is TGTGCCAGCAGCCGATCCATTAATTCACCCCTCCACTTT. Translation: CASSRSINSPLHF.